The rows below give T cell receptor beta chains drawn from one sample of a study of shared T cell receptors in the human thymus. TCRdb's copy holds only in-frame clones and misses some; the assay was immunoSEQ multiplex PCR. The sample includes 600,000 or so clones, 70% to 90% seen only once; the top ten take roughly 0.0089%. Separately, the same data were catalogued under a study of human thymus T cells.

Specimen: thymocytes. These receptors all come from a boy under two years old with a congenital heart defect. Both conserved end residues are part of each CDR3. A D gene is named only where the DNA matches it firmly. Expanded clones get a size class; other rows say once, few or many, or leave the size out.

d_gene	v_gene	abundance	j_gene	CDR3aa	CDR3nt
.	TRBV2	.	TRBJ2-3	CASSTGTASGDTQYF	TGTGCCAGCAGCACCGGGACTGCCTCTGGAGATACGCAGTATTTT
TRBD1	TRBV30	.	TRBJ2-5	CAWSVIPRQGVQETQYF	TGTGCCTGGAGTGTAATCCCTCGGCAGGGGGTTCAAGAGACCCAGTACTTC
.	TRBV7-8	.	TRBJ1-4	CASSSSRESGNEKLFF	TGTGCCAGCAGCTCGAGCCGGGAGTCGGGAAATGAAAAACTGTTTTTT
TRBD1	TRBV4-3	few	TRBJ2-7	CASSQKTGVYEQYF	TGCGCCAGCAGCCAGAAGACAGGGGTCTACGAGCAGTACTTC
TRBD1	TRBV12-5	.	TRBJ2-6	CASGLVLEGQGVGGANVLTF	TGTGCTAGTGGTTTGGTACTGGAGGGACAGGGGGTCGGTGGGGCCAACGTCCTGACTTTC
.	TRBV5-1	.	TRBJ1-4	CASSLGGRKEEKLFF	TGCGCCAGCAGCTTGGGGGGCAGGAAGGAGGAAAAACTGTTTTTT
.	TRBV30	once	TRBJ1-5	CAWSVQDQPQHF	TGTGCCTGGAGTGTACAGGACCAGCCCCAGCATTTT
.	TRBV21-1	.	TRBJ1-1	CASSKVGWALMNTEAFF	TGTGCCAGCAGCAAAGTTGGGTGGGCCTTGATGAACACTGAAGCTTTCTTT
.	TRBV27	.	TRBJ1-2	CASSLQGWGGYTF	TGTGCCAGCAGTTTACAGGGGTGGGGCGGCTACACCTTC
.	TRBV6-6	.	TRBJ2-7	CASTGGGEPSYEQYF	TGTGCCAGCACCGGTGGGGGCGAACCTTCCTACGAGCAGTACTTC
.	TRBV29-1	.	TRBJ2-1	CSVGGPPVGEQFF	TGCAGCGTCGGCGGGCCCCCGGTAGGTGAGCAGTTCTTC
.	TRBV7-9	.	TRBJ1-1	CASSLFRENTEAFF	TGTGCCAGCAGCTTATTCAGGGAGAACACTGAAGCTTTCTTT
.	TRBV5-1	.	TRBJ1-1	CASSLGVIGQKNTEAFF	TGCGCCAGCAGCTTGGGGGTTATCGGACAGAAGAACACTGAAGCTTTCTTT
.	TRBV5-8	.	TRBJ1-5	CASSLSWGGQPQHF	TGTGCCAGCAGCTTGTCTTGGGGAGGTCAGCCCCAGCATTTT
.	TRBV6-5	.	TRBJ2-5	CASSYRRTARETQYF	TGTGCCAGCAGTTACCGTCGGACAGCCCGGGAGACCCAGTACTTC
.	TRBV6-6	.	TRBJ2-5	CASSYMTRGETQYF	TGTGCCAGCAGTTACATGACTAGGGGTGAGACCCAGTACTTC
.	TRBV4-3	.	TRBJ2-7	CASSQAPSLGQYLHEQYF	TGCGCCAGCAGCCAAGCTCCCTCCCTTGGACAATATCTACACGAGCAGTACTTC
TRBD2	TRBV11-3	.	TRBJ2-1	CASSPPSGRGSNEQFF	TGTGCCAGCAGCCCCCCTAGCGGGAGGGGAAGCAATGAGCAGTTCTTC
TRBD1	TRBV4-1	.	TRBJ2-7	CASSQDGPGDRVFVYEQYF	TGCGCCAGCAGCCAAGACGGACCCGGGGACAGGGTTTTCGTGTACGAGCAGTACTTC
.	TRBV5-6	.	TRBJ2-5	CASPSETQYF	TGTGCCAGCCCTTCTGAGACCCAGTACTTC
.	TRBV15	.	TRBJ1-2	CATSRGDNHGYTF	TGTGCCACCAGCAGAGGGGACAACCATGGCTACACCTTC
.	TRBV9	once	TRBJ1-6	CASSVEGGNNSPLHF	TGTGCCAGCAGCGTAGAGGGGGGGAATAATTCCCCCCTCCACTTT
.	TRBV28	.	TRBJ2-7	CAIAPPDYEQYF	TGTGCGATAGCCCCCCCCGACTACGAGCAGTACTTC
TRBD2	TRBV11-2	few	TRBJ2-7	CASSRYRGLAGFYEQYF	TGTGCCAGCAGCCGTTACAGGGGCCTAGCGGGATTCTACGAGCAGTACTTC
.	TRBV15	.	TRBJ1-1	CATSRDRIMNTEAFF	TGTGCCACCAGCAGAGACAGAATCATGAACACTGAAGCTTTCTTT
TRBD2	TRBV7-6	.	TRBJ2-7	CASSLPRTSRDKDTYEQYF	TGTGCCAGCAGCTTACCCCGGACTAGCCGAGATAAGGATACCTACGAGCAGTACTTC
TRBD2	TRBV19	.	TRBJ2-1	CASSHLGRVGEQFF	TGTGCCAGTAGTCACCTAGGGAGGGTTGGTGAGCAGTTCTTC
TRBD2	TRBV7-2	once	TRBJ2-7	CASSTGHPGLAVYEQYF	TGTGCCAGCAGCACCGGCCACCCGGGACTAGCGGTGTACGAGCAGTACTTC
.	TRBV9	.	TRBJ1-2	CASSLEAGRLIANYGYTF	TGTGCCAGCAGCCTAGAGGCAGGGCGCTTAATTGCTAACTATGGCTACACCTTC
TRBD1	TRBV27	.	TRBJ2-7	CASSSQLGQGARYEQYF	TGTGCCAGCAGTTCACAACTCGGACAGGGGGCGAGATACGAGCAGTACTTC
TRBD1	TRBV28	.	TRBJ2-3	CASSLSGQGIPDTQYF	TGTGCCAGCAGTTTGTCCGGACAGGGTATACCAGATACGCAGTATTTT
.	TRBV2	.	TRBJ1-5	CASSEAPFWGRHQPQHF	TGTGCCAGCAGTGAAGCGCCTTTTTGGGGGCGGCATCAGCCCCAGCATTTT
.	TRBV4-1	once	TRBJ2-5	CASSLESAGETQYF	TGCGCCAGCAGCCTCGAATCGGCGGGGGAGACCCAGTACTTC
TRBD2	TRBV4-3	.	TRBJ2-4	CASSQERLGERELENIQYF	TGCGCCAGCAGCCAAGAGCGTTTGGGGGAGCGGGAGTTGGAAAACATTCAGTACTTC
TRBD1	TRBV7-9	.	TRBJ1-4	CASSLSPRGREKLFF	TGTGCCAGCAGCTTAAGTCCCAGGGGGAGGGAAAAACTGTTTTTT